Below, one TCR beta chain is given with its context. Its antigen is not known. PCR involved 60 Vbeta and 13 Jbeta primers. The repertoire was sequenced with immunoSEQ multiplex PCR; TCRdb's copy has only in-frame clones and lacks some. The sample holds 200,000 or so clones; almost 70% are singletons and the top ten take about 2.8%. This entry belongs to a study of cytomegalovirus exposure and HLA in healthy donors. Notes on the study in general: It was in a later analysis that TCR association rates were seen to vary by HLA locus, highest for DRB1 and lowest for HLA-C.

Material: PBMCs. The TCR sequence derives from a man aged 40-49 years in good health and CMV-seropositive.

The CDR3 spells CASSLGRQGVYEQFF. CDR3 bases: TGTGCCAGCAGCTTAGGGCGACAGGGGGTCTATGAGCAGTTCTTC. This sequence joins TRBV7-2 and TRBJ2-1; the match to TRBD1 covers 9 bases. Germline-derived CDR1 and CDR2 are SGHTA and FQGNSA. This CDR3 comprises 15 residues. The ends lost 1 base at V and 8 bases at J; junction bases unmatched: 6.